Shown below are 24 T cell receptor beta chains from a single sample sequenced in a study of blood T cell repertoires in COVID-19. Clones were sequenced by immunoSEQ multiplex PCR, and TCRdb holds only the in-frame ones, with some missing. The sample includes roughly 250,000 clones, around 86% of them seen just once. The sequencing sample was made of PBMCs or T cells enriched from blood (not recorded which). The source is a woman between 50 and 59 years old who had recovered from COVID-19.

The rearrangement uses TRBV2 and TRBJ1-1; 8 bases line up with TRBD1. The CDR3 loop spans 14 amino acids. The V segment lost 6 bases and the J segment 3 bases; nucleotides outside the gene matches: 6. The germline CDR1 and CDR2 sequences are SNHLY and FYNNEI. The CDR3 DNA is TGTGCCAGCAGCAGACAGGGGCGGGACACTGAAGCTTTCTTT. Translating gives CASSRQGRDTEAFF.

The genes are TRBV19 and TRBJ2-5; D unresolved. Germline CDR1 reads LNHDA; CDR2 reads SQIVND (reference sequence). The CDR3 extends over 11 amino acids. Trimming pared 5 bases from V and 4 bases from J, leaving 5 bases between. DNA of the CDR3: TGTGCCAGTAGTTCAGGAGAGACCCAGTACTTC. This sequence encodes CASSSGETQYF.

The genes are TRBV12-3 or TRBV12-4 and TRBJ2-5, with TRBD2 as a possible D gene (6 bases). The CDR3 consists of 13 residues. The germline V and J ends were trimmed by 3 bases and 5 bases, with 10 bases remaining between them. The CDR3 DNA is TGTGCCAGCAGTTTTGCGGGGAGGGAGACCCAGTACTTC. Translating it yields CASSFAGRETQYF.

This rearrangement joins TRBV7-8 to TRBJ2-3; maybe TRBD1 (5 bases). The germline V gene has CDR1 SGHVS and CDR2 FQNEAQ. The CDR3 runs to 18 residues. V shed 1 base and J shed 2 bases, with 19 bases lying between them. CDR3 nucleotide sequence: TGTGCCAGCAGCTTAGGAACCCTCCGCCAGGGCACCACAGATACGCAGTATTTT. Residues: CASSLGTLRQGTTDTQYF.

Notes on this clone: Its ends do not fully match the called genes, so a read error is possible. The CDR3 loop is CASSSPPMSGLAGGGVF. CDR3 DNA sequence: TGTGCCAGCAGCTCCCCCCCCATGTCGGGACTAGCGGGAGGGGGGGTCTTC. The chain recombines TRBV7-8 with TRBJ2-1; 16 bases are a match to TRBD2. Germline loops: CDR1 SGHVS, CDR2 FQNEAQ. The CDR3 contains 17 residues.

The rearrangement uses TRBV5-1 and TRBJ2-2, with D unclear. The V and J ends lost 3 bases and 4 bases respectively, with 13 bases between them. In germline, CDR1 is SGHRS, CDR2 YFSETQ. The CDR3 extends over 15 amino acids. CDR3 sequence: CASSSNSPSTGELFF. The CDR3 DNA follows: TGCGCCAGCAGCTCGAACTCACCTAGCACCGGGGAGCTGTTTTTT.

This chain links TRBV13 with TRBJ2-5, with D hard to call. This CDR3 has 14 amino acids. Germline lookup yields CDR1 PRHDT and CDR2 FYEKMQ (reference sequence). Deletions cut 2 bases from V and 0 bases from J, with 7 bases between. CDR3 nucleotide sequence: TGTGCCAGCAGCTTATTGTCCGACCAAGAGACCCAGTACTTC. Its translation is CASSLLSDQETQYF.

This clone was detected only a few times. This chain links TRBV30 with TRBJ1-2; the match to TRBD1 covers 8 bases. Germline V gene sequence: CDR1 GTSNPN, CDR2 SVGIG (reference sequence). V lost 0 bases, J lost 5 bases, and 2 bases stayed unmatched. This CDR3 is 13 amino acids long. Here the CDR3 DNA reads TGTGCCTGGAGTGTACGACAGGGGTATGGCTACACCTTC. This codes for CAWSVRQGYGYTF.

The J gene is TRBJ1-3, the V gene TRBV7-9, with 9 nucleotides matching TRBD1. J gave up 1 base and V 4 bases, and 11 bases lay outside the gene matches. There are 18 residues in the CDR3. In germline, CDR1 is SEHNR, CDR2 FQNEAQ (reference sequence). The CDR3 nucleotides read TGTGCCAGCAGCTCACCGGGACAGGGTTCGGGATCTGGAAACACCATATATTTT. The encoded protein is CASSSPGQGSGSGNTIYF.

CDR3 sequence reads: CASSSPGQPNEKLFF. In nucleotides, the CDR3 is TGTGCCAGCAGTTCCCCGGGACAGCCTAATGAAAAACTGTTTTTT. The chain recombines TRBV27 with TRBJ1-4; TRBD1 matches at 7 bases. With 4 bases clipped from V and 3 bases from J, the junction kept 5 bases outside the gene matches. CDR3 length equals 15 residues. Germline values: CDR1 MNHEY, CDR2 SMNVEV (reference sequence).

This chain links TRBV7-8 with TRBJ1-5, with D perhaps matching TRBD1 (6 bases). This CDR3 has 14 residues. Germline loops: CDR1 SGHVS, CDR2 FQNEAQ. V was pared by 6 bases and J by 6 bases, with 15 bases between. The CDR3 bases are TGTGCCAGCAGATCAGGGGATTTAAGTCAGCCCCAGCATTTT. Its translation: CASRSGDLSQPQHF.

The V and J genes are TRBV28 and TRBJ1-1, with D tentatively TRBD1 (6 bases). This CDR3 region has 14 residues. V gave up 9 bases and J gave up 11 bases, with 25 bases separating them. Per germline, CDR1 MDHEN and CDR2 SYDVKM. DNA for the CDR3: TGTGCCAGTCGAGGGGCGGGGGCGTTGGCCGAGGCTTTCTTT. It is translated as CASRGAGALAEAFF.

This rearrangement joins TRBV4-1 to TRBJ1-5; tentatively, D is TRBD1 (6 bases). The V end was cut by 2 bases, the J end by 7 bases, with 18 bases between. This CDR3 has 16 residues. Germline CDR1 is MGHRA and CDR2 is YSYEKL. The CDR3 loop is CASSQLSGGRRQPQHF. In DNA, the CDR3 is TGCGCCAGCAGCCAACTATCCGGGGGGCGCAGGCAGCCCCAGCATTTT.

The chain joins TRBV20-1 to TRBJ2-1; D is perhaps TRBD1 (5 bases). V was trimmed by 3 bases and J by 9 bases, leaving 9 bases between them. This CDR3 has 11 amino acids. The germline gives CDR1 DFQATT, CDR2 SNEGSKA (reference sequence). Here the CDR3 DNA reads TGCAGTGCTAGGGCCCAGGGTGAGCAGTTCTTC. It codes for CSARAQGEQFF.

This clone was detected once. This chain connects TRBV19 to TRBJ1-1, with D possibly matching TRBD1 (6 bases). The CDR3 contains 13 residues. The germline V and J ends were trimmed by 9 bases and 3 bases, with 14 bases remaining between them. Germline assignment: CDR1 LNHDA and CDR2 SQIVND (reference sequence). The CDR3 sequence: CASYREVDTEAFF. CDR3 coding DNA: TGTGCCAGCTACAGGGAAGTGGACACTGAAGCTTTCTTT.

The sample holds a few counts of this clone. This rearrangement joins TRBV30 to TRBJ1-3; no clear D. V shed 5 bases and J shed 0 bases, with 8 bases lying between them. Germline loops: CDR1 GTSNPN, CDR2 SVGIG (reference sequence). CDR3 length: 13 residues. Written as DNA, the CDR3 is TGTGCCTGGGACATCGCCTCTGGAAACACCATATATTTT. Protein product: CAWDIASGNTIYF. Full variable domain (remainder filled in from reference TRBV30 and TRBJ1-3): SQTIHQWPATLVQPVGSPLSLECTVEGTSNPNLYWYRQAAGRGLQLLFYSVGIGQISSEVPQNLSASRPQDRQFILSSKKLLLSDSGFYLCAWDIASGNTIYFGEGSWLTVV.

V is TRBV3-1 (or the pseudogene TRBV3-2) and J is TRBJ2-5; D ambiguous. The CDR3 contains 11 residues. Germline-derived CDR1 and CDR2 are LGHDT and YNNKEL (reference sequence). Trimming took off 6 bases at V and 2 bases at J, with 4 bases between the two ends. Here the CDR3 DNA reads TGTGCCAGCAGACTTCAAGAGACCCAGTACTTC. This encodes CASRLQETQYF.

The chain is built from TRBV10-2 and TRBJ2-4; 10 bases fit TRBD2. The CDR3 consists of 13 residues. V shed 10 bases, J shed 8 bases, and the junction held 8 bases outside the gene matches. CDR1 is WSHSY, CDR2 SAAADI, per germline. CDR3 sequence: CATLAGDRDIQYF. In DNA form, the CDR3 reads TGCGCCACCCTAGCGGGAGATAGGGACATTCAGTACTTC.

The CDR3 DNA follows: TGTGCCAGCAGAGCAAGTAGCGGCAATGAGCAGTTCTTC. Its protein is CASRASSGNEQFF. The chain recombines TRBV3-1 (or the pseudogene TRBV3-2) with TRBJ2-1, with a possible D match to TRBD2 (6 bases). Germline CDR1 is LGHDT and CDR2 is YNNKEL (reference sequence). The length of the CDR3 is 13 residues. V shed 6 bases and J shed 6 bases, with 12 bases lying between them.

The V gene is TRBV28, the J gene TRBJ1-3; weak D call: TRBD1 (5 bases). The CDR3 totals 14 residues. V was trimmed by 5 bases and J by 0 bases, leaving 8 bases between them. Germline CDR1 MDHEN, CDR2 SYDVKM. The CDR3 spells CASSRTSSGNTIYF. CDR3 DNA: TGTGCCAGCAGTCGGACAAGCTCTGGAAACACCATATATTTT.

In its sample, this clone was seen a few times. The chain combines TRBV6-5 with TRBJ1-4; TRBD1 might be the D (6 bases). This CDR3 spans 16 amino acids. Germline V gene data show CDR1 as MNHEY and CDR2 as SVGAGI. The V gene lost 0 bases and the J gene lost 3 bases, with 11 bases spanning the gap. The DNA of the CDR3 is TGTGCCAGCAGTTACTCCCGGACAGACCCTAATGAAAAACTGTTTTTT. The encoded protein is CASSYSRTDPNEKLFF.

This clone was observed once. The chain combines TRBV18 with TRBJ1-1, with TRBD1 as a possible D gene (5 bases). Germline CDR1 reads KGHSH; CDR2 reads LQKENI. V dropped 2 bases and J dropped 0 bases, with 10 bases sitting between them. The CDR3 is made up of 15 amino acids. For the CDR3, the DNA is TGTGCCAGCTCACCAATAACAGGATTGAACACTGAAGCTTTCTTT. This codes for CASSPITGLNTEAFF.

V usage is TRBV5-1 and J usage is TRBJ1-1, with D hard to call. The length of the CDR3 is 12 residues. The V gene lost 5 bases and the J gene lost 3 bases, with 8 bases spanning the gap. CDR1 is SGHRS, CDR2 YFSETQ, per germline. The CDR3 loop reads CASSFPDTEAFF. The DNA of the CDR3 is TGCGCCAGCAGTTTTCCAGACACTGAAGCTTTCTTT.

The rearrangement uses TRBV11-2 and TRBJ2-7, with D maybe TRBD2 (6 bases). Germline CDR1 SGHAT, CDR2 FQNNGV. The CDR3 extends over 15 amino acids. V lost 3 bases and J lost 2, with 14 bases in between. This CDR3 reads CASSLESGRTYEQYF. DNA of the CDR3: TGTGCCAGCAGCTTGGAAAGCGGGCGAACCTACGAGCAGTACTTC.